The next 8 T cell receptor beta chains were all read from a single sample in a study of post-analysis software for immune sequencing data. The study's findings and limits: Patients carried roughly 5 TRBV segments more frequently than controls did, and TRBV5-6, TRBV5-1 and TRBV20-1 were among them.

TCR beta cDNA libraries had unique molecular identifiers. One entry per CDR3 protein, called by TCRdb with MiXCR from the PCR reads. The table includes 350,000 to 500,000 distinct CDR3 sequences, over 30% detected once. Their recognized antigens are unknown. The sequenced sample consisted of blood. The receptors come from a girl aged 2 to 10 with multiple sclerosis.

The V call is TRBV7-2, the J call TRBJ2-1, with D tentatively TRBD1 (6 bases). The CDR3 runs 13 residues. From germline, CDR1 is SGHTA and CDR2 FQGNSA. Trimming removed 5 bases from V and 15 bases from J, with 20 bases in between. The CDR3, as DNA: TGTGCCAGCAGCACCGACAACTACAGGGTTCGGTTCTTC. It yields the protein CASSTDNYRVRFF.

Points on this clonotype: Just one base apart from a much larger clone, this may be a read error. The rearrangement uses TRBV4-3 and TRBJ2-5; the match to TRBD2 covers 8 bases. The J call may be mistaken, given a closer DNA end match to TRBJ2-1. The CDR3 totals 15 residues. Looked up from germline, CDR1 is LGHNA and CDR2 is YSLEER. The DNA for the CDR3 is TGCGCCAGCAGCCAAGGAACTAGCGGCCAAGAGACCCAGTTCTTC. Protein sequence: CASSQGTSGQETQFF.

This chain uses TRBV4-1 with TRBJ2-5; 9 bases match TRBD1. The assigned J gene may be wrong: the sequence end matches TRBJ2-7 better. The germline CDR1 and CDR2 sequences are MGHRA and YSYEKL. CDR3 length equals 15 residues. The CDR3 nucleotides read TGCGCCAGCAGCCAACGAGGGGGACAGGGCTACGAGCAGTACTTC. This encodes CASSQRGGQGYEQYF.

DNA for the CDR3: TGTGCCAGCAGTTTGACCGGGACAGGGTACGGCTACACCTTC. Amino acid sequence: CASSLTGTGYGYTF. J is TRBJ1-2 and V is TRBV27, with 9 nucleotides matching TRBD1. The V segment lost 3 bases and the J segment 8 bases; nucleotides outside the gene matches: 7. Looked up from germline, CDR1 is MNHEY and CDR2 is SMNVEV (reference sequence). CDR3 size: 14 residues.

The sample holds a few counts of this clonotype. The chain recombines TRBV3-1 with TRBJ2-7, with 11 positions matching TRBD1. The CDR3 length is 16 residues. CDR1 and CDR2 (germline): LGHDT, YNNKEL (reference sequence). V trimming: 4 bases; J trimming: 2 bases; junction bases outside the gene matches: 7. CDR3 coding DNA: TGTGCCAGCAGCCGAAATACGGGACAGGGGGCCTACGAGCAGTACTTC. This gives the protein CASSRNTGQGAYEQYF.

This rearrangement joins TRBV6-2 or TRBV6-3 to TRBJ2-7, with D unresolved. CDR3 length: 13 residues. Germline V gene sequence: CDR1 MNHEY, CDR2 SVGEGT. Trimming cost V 5 bases and J 3 bases, with 11 bases left between them. The CDR3 region has the DNA TGTGCCAGCAGTCGACACGAAAACTACGAGCAGTACTTC. Encoded protein: CASSRHENYEQYF.

In this sample, this clonotype turned up a few times. The chain employs TRBV7-3 and TRBJ2-3; D unresolved. Per the germline V gene, CDR1 is SGHTA and CDR2 is FQGTGA. Trimming pared 5 bases from V and 0 bases from J, leaving 12 bases between. The CDR3 runs to 15 residues. The CDR3 DNA sequence: TGTGCCAGCAGCGTCAGCGTCTCTAGCACAGATACGCAGTATTTT. Protein sequence: CASSVSVSSTDTQYF.

The chain employs TRBV14 and TRBJ2-1; D may be TRBD2 (5 bases). CDR1 is SGHDN, CDR2 FVKESK, per germline. The length of the CDR3 is 13 residues. The V and J ends lost 3 bases and 9 bases respectively, with 12 bases between them. CDR3 amino acids: CASSHRASSEQFF. CDR3 in DNA: TGTGCCAGCAGCCATCGAGCTAGCAGTGAGCAGTTCTTC.